The 5 T cell receptor beta chains below all came from one sample that was sequenced in a study of T cell repertoires in cytomegalovirus infection. TCRdb used MiXCR to reprocess the reads, holding one entry per CDR3 protein. The sample yields a few hundred thousand distinct CDR3 sequences, approximately 14% seen once. Specimen: PBMCs. The receptors stem from a human donor in good health (CMV status not recorded). Some clones in this sample may be carry-over from other donors' samples.

The rearrangement joins TRBV29-1 to TRBJ1-3, with no clear D. CDR1 is SQVTM, CDR2 ANQGSEA, per germline. The V and J ends lost 4 bases and 0 bases respectively, with 10 bases between them. The CDR3 totals 14 residues. This CDR3 is CSVVGRSSGNTIYF. In DNA form, the CDR3 reads TGCAGCGTTGTGGGCAGGAGCTCTGGAAACACCATATATTTT.

This clonotype was detected once. The rearrangement joins TRBV7-9 to TRBJ2-5; 9 nucleotides align to TRBD1. The CDR3 length is 15 residues. V was clipped by 5 bases and J by 5 bases; unmatched bases: 9. Germline CDR1 reads SEHNR; CDR2 reads FQNEAQ (reference sequence). In nucleotides, the CDR3 is TGTGCCAGCAGCCCGCCGGGACAGGGCTTCGAGACCCAGTACTTC. Translation: CASSPPGQGFETQYF.

V usage is TRBV2 and J usage is TRBJ1-2; TRBD1 is a possible D gene (5 bases). The V end was cut by 11 bases, the J end by 8 bases, with 15 bases between. Germline loops: CDR1 SNHLY, CDR2 FYNNEI. The CDR3 totals 11 residues. The CDR3 coding sequence is TGTGCCTGCCTAGGGGTCTTCGGCTACACCTTC. This sequence encodes CACLGVFGYTF.

This clonotype occurred many times. V is TRBV7-2 and J is TRBJ1-1; D unclear. There are 16 residues in the CDR3. Germline-derived CDR1 and CDR2 are SGHTA and FQGNSA. V lost 5 bases and J 3 bases, leaving 19 bases between the germline ends. The CDR3 loop reads CASSDNNWGLDTEAFF. DNA of the CDR3: TGTGCCAGCAGCGATAATAATTGGGGTTTGGACACTGAAGCTTTCTTT.

At least ten counts were recorded for this clonotype. The rearrangement uses TRBV19 and TRBJ2-3; 7 nucleotides line up with TRBD2. This CDR3 has 14 residues. The V gene's germline CDR1 is LNHDA and CDR2 SQIVND (reference sequence). V lost 10 bases and J lost 2; bases outside the gene matches: 9. The CDR3 DNA follows: TGTGCCAAGGCGTACGGGGGGATCACAGATACGCAGTATTTT. Its protein product is CAKAYGGITDTQYF. The full variable domain, rest sourced from reference TRBV19 and TRBJ2-3, is DGGITQSPKYLFRKEGQNVTLSCEQNLNHDAMYWYRQDPGQGLRLIYYSQIVNDFQKGDIAEGYSVSREKKESFPLTVTSAQKNPTAFYLCAKAYGGITDTQYFGPGTRLTVL.